The clone carrying this T cell receptor beta chain was seen a handful of times. This specimen belongs to a study of identical twins. From the 5' RACE reads, TCRdb called clonotypes with MiXCR, one entry per CDR3 protein. This sample has hundreds of thousands of distinct CDR3 sequences, with 9% to 15% found just once. The CDR3 is 15 amino acids. Germline V gene lookup returns CDR1 LNHNV and CDR2 YYDKDF (reference sequence). Trimming stripped 0 bases from V and 4 bases from J, with 10 bases between. In addition, the sample was reused for a study of yellow fever vaccine responses in identical twins.

The J gene is TRBJ2-4, the V gene TRBV15, with a possible D match to TRBD1 (6 bases). What was sequenced was PBMCs. This TCR was sampled from a woman between 18 and 30 years old in good health. Here the CDR3 DNA reads TGTGCCACCAGCAGAGATGGACAGATAAAAAACATTCAGTACTTC. This sequence encodes CATSRDGQIKNIQYF.